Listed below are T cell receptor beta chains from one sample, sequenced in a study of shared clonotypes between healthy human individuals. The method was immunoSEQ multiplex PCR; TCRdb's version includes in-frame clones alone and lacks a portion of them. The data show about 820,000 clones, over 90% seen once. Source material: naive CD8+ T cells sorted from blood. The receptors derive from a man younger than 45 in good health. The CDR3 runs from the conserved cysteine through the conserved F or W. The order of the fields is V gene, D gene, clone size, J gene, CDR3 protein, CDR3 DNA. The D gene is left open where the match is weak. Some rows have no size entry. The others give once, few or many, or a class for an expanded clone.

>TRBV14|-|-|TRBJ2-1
CASSQEAEQFF
TGTGCCAGCAGCCAAGAGGCGGAGCAGTTCTTC
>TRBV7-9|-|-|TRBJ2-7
CASSFSGTYEQYF
TGTGCCAGCAGCTTTAGTGGGACCTACGAGCAGTACTTC
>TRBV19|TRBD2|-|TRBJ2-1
CASSTSGGAYNEQFF
TGTGCCAGTAGTACTAGCGGAGGCGCCTACAATGAGCAGTTCTTC
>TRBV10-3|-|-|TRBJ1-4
CAITAGVREKLFF
TGTGCCATCACTGCAGGGGTTCGTGAAAAACTGTTTTTT
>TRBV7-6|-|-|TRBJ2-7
CASSFGTYEQYF
TGTGCCAGCAGCTTCGGGACCTACGAGCAGTACTTC
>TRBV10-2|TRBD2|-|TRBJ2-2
CASRGGTSGVTGELFF
TGCGCCAGCAGGGGAGGGACTAGCGGTGTCACCGGGGAGCTGTTTTTT
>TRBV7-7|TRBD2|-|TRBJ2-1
CASSLGLADNNEQFF
TGTGCCAGCAGCTTGGGACTAGCGGATAACAATGAGCAGTTCTTC
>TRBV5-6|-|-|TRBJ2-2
CASSRTGTLNTGELFF
TGTGCCAGCAGCCGTACCGGGACACTTAACACCGGGGAGCTGTTTTTT
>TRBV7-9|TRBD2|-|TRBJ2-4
CASSPGLAGHKNIQYF
TGTGCCAGCAGCCCTGGACTAGCGGGGCACAAAAACATTCAGTACTTC
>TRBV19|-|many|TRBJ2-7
CASSAESYEQYF
TGTGCCAGTTCTGCAGAATCCTACGAGCAGTACTTC
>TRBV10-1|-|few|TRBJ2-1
CASSDLVWRDYNEQFF
TGCGCCAGCAGTGATCTCGTCTGGAGGGATTACAATGAGCAGTTCTTC
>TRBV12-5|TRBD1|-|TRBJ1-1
CASGLGGQVLNTEAFF
TGTGCTAGTGGTTTGGGGGGACAGGTTTTGAACACTGAAGCTTTCTTT
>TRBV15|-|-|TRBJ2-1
CATSFSDTSYNEQFF
TGTGCCACCAGCTTTAGCGACACCTCCTACAATGAGCAGTTCTTC
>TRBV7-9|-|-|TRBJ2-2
CASSSAANTGELFF
TGTGCCAGCAGCTCCGCCGCGAACACCGGGGAGCTGTTTTTT
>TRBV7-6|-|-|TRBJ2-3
CASSPEGPGARREDTQYF
TGTGCCAGCAGCCCAGAAGGACCTGGGGCACGGAGGGAAGATACGCAGTATTTT
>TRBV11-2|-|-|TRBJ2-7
CASSSLSYEQYF
TGTGCCAGCAGCTCCTTGAGCTACGAGCAGTACTTC
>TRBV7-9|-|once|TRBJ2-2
CASSHPTQGLRGAGELFF
TGTGCCAGCAGCCATCCAACACAGGGCCTTAGGGGTGCCGGGGAGCTGTTTTTT
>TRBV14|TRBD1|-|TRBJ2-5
CASSSGRQGQGRQETQYF
TGTGCCAGCAGCTCAGGACGGCAAGGACAGGGGCGCCAAGAGACCCAGTACTTC
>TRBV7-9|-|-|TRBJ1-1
CASSFLGPMNTEAFF
TGTGCCAGCAGCTTTTTAGGGCCCATGAACACTGAAGCTTTCTTT